What follows are 28 T cell receptor beta chains derived from one specimen sequenced in a study of cytomegalovirus exposure and HLA in healthy donors. PCR involved 60 Vbeta and 13 Jbeta primers. Profiling relied on immunoSEQ multiplex PCR, and the TCRdb table lists in-frame clones only, not all of them. The sample has more than 90,000 clones; approximately 81% are singletons. The sequenced sample was PBMCs. These receptors were obtained from a woman in her seventies in good health and CMV-seropositive.

CDR3 residues: CASSLGQGAMNTEAFF. The CDR3 DNA reads TGTGCCAGCAGCTTAGGACAGGGGGCGATGAACACTGAAGCTTTCTTT. This sequence joins TRBV7-6 and TRBJ1-1; 10 nucleotides align to TRBD1. Trimming cost V 1 base and J 0 bases; bases outside gene matches: 2. This CDR3 has 16 residues. The germline V gene encodes CDR1 SGHVS and CDR2 FNYEAQ.

The CDR3 nucleotides are TGTGCCAGCAGACCCGGGACTAGCGGGAGAACTGAGCAGTTCTTC. This codes for CASRPGTSGRTEQFF. The chain uses TRBV27 and TRBJ2-1, with 14 nucleotides matching TRBD2. Germline CDR1 and CDR2: MNHEY and SMNVEV (reference sequence). The CDR3 consists of 15 residues. V shed 6 bases and J 9 bases; nucleotides not matched to a gene: 7.

The rearrangement uses TRBV28 and TRBJ1-1; 7 positions agree with TRBD1. This CDR3 has 15 amino acids. V lost 6 bases, J lost 3 bases, and 10 bases stayed unmatched. Germline loops: CDR1 MDHEN, CDR2 SYDVKM. CDR3 in amino acids: CASRGTGEGDTEAFF. The DNA for the CDR3 is TGTGCCAGCAGAGGAACAGGGGAAGGGGACACTGAAGCTTTCTTT.

This clone was seen a single time. V and J are TRBV2 and TRBJ1-1, with unresolved D. There are 13 residues in the CDR3. The V and J ends lost 8 bases and 2 bases respectively, with 12 bases between them. Germline CDR1 reads SNHLY; CDR2 reads FYNNEI. The CDR3 loop is CASVRLQNTEAFF. The CDR3 DNA is TGTGCCAGCGTCCGACTGCAAAACACTGAAGCTTTCTTT.

The rearrangement uses TRBV5-1 and TRBJ2-3; 11 positions match TRBD2. The germline V gene encodes CDR1 SGHRS and CDR2 YFSETQ. The CDR3 sequence is 17 residues long. Unmatched junction bases numbered 7, after V lost 3 bases and J lost 1 base. For the CDR3, the DNA is TGCGCCAGCAGCTCGGGACTAGCGGACTGGGGCACAGATACGCAGTATTTT. Translated: CASSSGLADWGTDTQYF. Supplemented by reference TRBV5-1 and TRBJ2-3, the full variable domain reads KAGVTQTPRYLIKTRGQQVTLSCSPISGHRSVSWYQQTPGQGLQFLFEYFSETQRNKGNFPGRFSGRQFSNSRSEMNVSTLELGDSALYLCASSSGLADWGTDTQYFGPGTRLTVL.

This clone was seen only a few times. This chain connects TRBV28 to TRBJ1-1, with D unresolved. Germline V gene sequence: CDR1 MDHEN, CDR2 SYDVKM. The CDR3 is 12 residues long. V lost 6 bases to trimming and J lost 0 bases, with 5 bases between them. The CDR3, as DNA: TGTGCCAGCAGCCTTATGAACACTGAAGCTTTCTTT. Amino acid sequence: CASSLMNTEAFF.

This clone has just one count. The chain combines TRBV6-5 with TRBJ2-1; 7 bases are shared with TRBD1. The CDR3 totals 15 residues. Germline loops: CDR1 MNHEY, CDR2 SVGAGI. The V segment lost 4 bases and the J segment 1 base; nucleotides outside the gene matches: 4. The chain's CDR3 is CASSSHRGSYNEQFF. The CDR3 region has the DNA TGTGCCAGCAGTTCGCACAGGGGTTCCTACAATGAGCAGTTCTTC.

This clone was observed a few times. V gene TRBV9 combines with J gene TRBJ2-1, with D tentatively TRBD1 (5 bases). This CDR3 spans 13 amino acids. Trimming pared 1 base from V and 6 bases from J, leaving 8 bases between. Germline values: CDR1 SGDLS, CDR2 YYNGEE. The CDR3 DNA reads TGTGCCAGCAGCGTATCCCAGGGCAATGAGCAGTTCTTC. Translating it yields CASSVSQGNEQFF.

The gene calls are TRBV10-3 and TRBJ2-1, with 11 bases matching TRBD2. V lost 3 bases, J lost 6 bases, and 7 bases stayed unmatched. Germline CDR1 is ENHRY and CDR2 is SYGVKD. The CDR3 consists of 16 residues. DNA of the CDR3: TGTGCCATCAGTGAATATAGCGGGAGGGGAATCAATGAGCAGTTCTTC. As protein: CAISEYSGRGINEQFF.

The J gene is TRBJ2-1, the V gene TRBV18; 8 nucleotides agree with TRBD2. CDR3 length equals 16 residues. Germline CDR1 and CDR2: KGHSH and LQKENI. V lost 4 bases to trimming and J lost 8 bases; unmatched junction nucleotides: 13. The chain's CDR3 is CASSRRRAGEADEQFF. The CDR3 DNA follows: TGTGCCAGCTCACGACGGCGAGCGGGAGAGGCGGATGAGCAGTTCTTC.

This chain joins TRBV7-8 and TRBJ2-2; TRBD2 is a possible D gene (5 bases). This CDR3 contains 12 residues. Trimming removed 3 bases at V and 12 bases at J, with 11 bases between. The germline CDR1 and CDR2 sequences are SGHVS and FQNEAQ. This CDR3 is CASSFSGPKLFF. CDR3 coding DNA: TGTGCCAGCAGCTTCAGCGGCCCCAAGCTGTTTTTT.

This chain uses TRBV9 with TRBJ2-1; 11 nucleotides match TRBD2. Losses at the gene ends were 4 bases for V and 7 bases for J; bases not matched to a gene: 7. Germline lookup yields CDR1 SGDLS and CDR2 YYNGEE. The CDR3 runs 15 residues. The CDR3 protein is CASSPTSGSTNEQFF. The CDR3 DNA reads as TGTGCCAGCAGCCCCACTAGCGGGAGCACGAATGAGCAGTTCTTC.

The chain is built from TRBV6-6 and TRBJ2-5; D perhaps matches TRBD2 (5 bases). Germline V gene lookup returns CDR1 MNHNY and CDR2 SVGAGI (reference sequence). The ends were cut back, 5 bases at V and 5 bases at J, with 9 bases in the middle. This CDR3 comprises 12 residues. The CDR3 DNA reads TGTGCCAGCAGTCGTGGGGAGGAGACCCAGTACTTC. Translation: CASSRGEETQYF.

The genes are TRBV10-3 and TRBJ2-2; weak D call: TRBD1 (5 bases). V dropped 7 bases and J dropped 3 bases, with 18 bases sitting between them. Germline loops: CDR1 ENHRY, CDR2 SYGVKD. The CDR3 is made up of 16 amino acids. Here the CDR3 reads CAITPKQGQDTGELFF. The CDR3 bases are TGTGCCATCACTCCAAAGCAGGGCCAGGACACCGGGGAGCTGTTTTTT.

V gene TRBV2 combines with J gene TRBJ1-2; D gene unclear. The CDR3 spans 13 residues. Germline CDR1 and CDR2: SNHLY and FYNNEI. V lost 4 bases and J 5 bases, leaving 11 bases between the germline ends. The CDR3 nucleotides are TGTGCCAGCAGTGTTGAGCAGGTATATGGCTACACCTTC. Translated: CASSVEQVYGYTF.

The chain has TRBV5-1 and TRBJ1-3, with no clear D. Trimming took 4 bases from V and 4 from J, leaving 9 bases between them. Germline values: CDR1 SGHRS, CDR2 YFSETQ. This CDR3 comprises 13 residues. The CDR3 sequence is CASSPPGGNTIYF. DNA of the CDR3: TGCGCCAGCAGCCCCCCTGGCGGAAACACCATATATTTT.

Notes on this clone: This CDR3 is also generated by other DNA sequences in the sample. The chain joins TRBV6-6 to TRBJ1-1, with TRBD1 as a possible D gene (6 bases). The CDR3 is made up of 15 amino acids. CDR1 is MNHNY, CDR2 SVGAGI, per germline (reference sequence). Trimming cost V 2 bases and J 2 bases, with 12 bases left between them. The CDR3: CASSYGYRENTEAFF. The CDR3 region has the DNA TGTGCCAGCAGTTACGGGTACAGGGAAAACACTGAAGCTTTCTTT.

This clone was observed once. The chain recombines TRBV28 with TRBJ1-1, with 11 nucleotides matching TRBD1. Losses at the gene ends were 5 bases for V and 5 bases for J; bases not matched to a gene: 7. This CDR3 region has 15 residues. From germline, CDR1 is MDHEN and CDR2 SYDVKM. CDR3 in DNA: TGTGCCAGCAGTCCGAGGACAGGGGGCATTACTGAAGCTTTCTTT. Its protein product is CASSPRTGGITEAFF.

This clone was seen a few times. The chain uses TRBV6-5 and TRBJ2-2; the match to TRBD1 covers 7 bases. This CDR3 is built from 15 residues. Germline CDR1 is MNHEY and CDR2 is SVGAGI. V dropped 5 bases and J dropped 7; count of bases not matched to a gene: 10. CDR3 nucleotide sequence: TGTGCCAGCAGTCGAAGGACAGGACCCGTCGGGGAGCTGTTTTTT. Residues: CASSRRTGPVGELFF.

The chain has TRBV20-1 and TRBJ1-1, with TRBD1 matching 8 bases. The CDR3 contains 11 residues. Germline loops: CDR1 DFQATT, CDR2 SNEGSKA (reference sequence). Trimming cost V 7 bases and J 8 bases; bases outside gene matches: 6. The CDR3, as DNA: TGCAGTGTCCTCCGGGACAGGGAAGCTTTCTTT. Translation: CSVLRDREAFF.

The chain combines TRBV18 with TRBJ2-7; TRBD2 matches at 13 bases. V shed 3 bases, J shed 6 bases, and the junction held 5 bases outside the gene matches. CDR3 length: 15 residues. The germline V gene encodes CDR1 KGHSH and CDR2 LQKENI. CDR3 nucleotides: TGTGCCAGCTCACCCGGGACTAGCGGGAAAGGCGAGCAGTACTTC. It encodes CASSPGTSGKGEQYF.

This chain links TRBV7-2 with TRBJ1-3; D call uncertain. The CDR3 is made up of 15 amino acids. Trimming pared 1 base from V and 2 bases from J, leaving 9 bases between. Per germline, CDR1 SGHTA and CDR2 FQGNSA. The CDR3 nucleotides read TGTGCCAGCAGCTTAGGCCCAAACACTGGAAACACCATATATTTT. Residues: CASSLGPNTGNTIYF.

The gene calls are TRBV7-2 and TRBJ2-7; possibly TRBD2 for D (6 bases). CDR3 length: 16 residues. Germline V CDR1 and CDR2: SGHTA, FQGNSA. V dropped 0 bases and J dropped 2 bases, with 14 bases sitting between them. The CDR3 reads CASSLAPGLRTYEQYF. Written as DNA, the CDR3 is TGTGCCAGCAGCTTAGCGCCGGGACTGAGGACCTACGAGCAGTACTTC.

This clone appeared a single time. The J gene is TRBJ2-6, the V gene TRBV7-9, with 9 positions matching TRBD1. Germline lookup yields CDR1 SEHNR and CDR2 FQNEAQ (reference sequence). The CDR3 has 19 amino acids. J lost 0 bases, V lost 4 bases, and 10 bases had no gene match. The CDR3 is CASSWARGQGSSGANVLTF. As DNA, the CDR3 is TGTGCCAGCAGCTGGGCAAGGGGACAGGGTAGCTCTGGGGCCAACGTCCTGACTTTC.

The chain has TRBV5-4 and TRBJ2-7; TRBD2 matches at 10 bases. CDR3 length equals 16 residues. V trimming: 6 bases; J trimming: 1 base; junction bases outside the gene matches: 10. Germline values: CDR1 SGHNT, CDR2 YYREEE (reference sequence). The CDR3 is CASTTSGTSASYEQYF. The CDR3 bases are TGTGCCAGCACCACATCCGGGACTAGCGCATCCTACGAGCAGTACTTC.

This clone occurred a few times. This rearrangement joins TRBV19 to TRBJ1-5, with D possibly being TRBD1 (6 bases). The V gene's germline CDR1 is LNHDA and CDR2 SQIVND (reference sequence). V lost 5 bases, J lost 6 bases, and 17 bases lay in between. The CDR3 is 15 amino acids. In nucleotides, the CDR3 is TGTGCCAGTAGTTTCAGGACAGCCGAGGGTCAGCCCCAGCATTTT. It yields the protein CASSFRTAEGQPQHF.

V usage is TRBV27 and J usage is TRBJ2-3; weak D call: TRBD1 (5 bases). Per the germline V gene, CDR1 is MNHEY and CDR2 is SMNVEV (reference sequence). V was pared by 9 bases and J by 1 base, with 20 bases between. This CDR3 spans 16 amino acids. The DNA for the CDR3 is TGTGCCAGGGGGTTCTATGGGGCGCAGGGCACAGATACGCAGTATTTT. This translates into CARGFYGAQGTDTQYF.

The chain uses TRBV10-2 and TRBJ2-3; no clear D gene. Looked up from germline, CDR1 is WSHSY and CDR2 is SAAADI. CDR3 size: 13 residues. V dropped 6 bases and J dropped 0 bases, with 7 bases sitting between them. CDR3 DNA: TGCGCCAGCAGGGAGCCTAGCACAGATACGCAGTATTTT. Encoded protein: CASREPSTDTQYF.